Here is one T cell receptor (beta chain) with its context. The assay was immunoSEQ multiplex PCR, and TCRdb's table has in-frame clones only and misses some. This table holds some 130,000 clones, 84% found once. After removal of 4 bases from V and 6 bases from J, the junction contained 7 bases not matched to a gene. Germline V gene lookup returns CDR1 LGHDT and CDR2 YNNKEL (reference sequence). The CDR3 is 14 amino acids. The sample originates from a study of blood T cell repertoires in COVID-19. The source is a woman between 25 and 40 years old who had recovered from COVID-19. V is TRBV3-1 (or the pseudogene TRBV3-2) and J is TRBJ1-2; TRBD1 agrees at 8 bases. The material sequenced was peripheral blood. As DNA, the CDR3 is TGTGCCAGCAGCCTTGACAGGGGTGGGGATGGCTACACCTTC. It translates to CASSLDRGGDGYTF.